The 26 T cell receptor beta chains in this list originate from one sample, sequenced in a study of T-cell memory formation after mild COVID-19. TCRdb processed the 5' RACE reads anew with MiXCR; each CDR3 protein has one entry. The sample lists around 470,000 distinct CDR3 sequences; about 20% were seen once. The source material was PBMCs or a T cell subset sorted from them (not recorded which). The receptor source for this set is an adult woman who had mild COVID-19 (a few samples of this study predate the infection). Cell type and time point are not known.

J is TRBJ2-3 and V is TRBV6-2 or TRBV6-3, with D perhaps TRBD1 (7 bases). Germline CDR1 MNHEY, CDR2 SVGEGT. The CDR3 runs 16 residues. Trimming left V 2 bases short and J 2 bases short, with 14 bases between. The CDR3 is CASSYVAGGTTDTQYF. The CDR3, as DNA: TGTGCCAGCAGTTACGTTGCAGGGGGGACCACAGATACGCAGTATTTT.

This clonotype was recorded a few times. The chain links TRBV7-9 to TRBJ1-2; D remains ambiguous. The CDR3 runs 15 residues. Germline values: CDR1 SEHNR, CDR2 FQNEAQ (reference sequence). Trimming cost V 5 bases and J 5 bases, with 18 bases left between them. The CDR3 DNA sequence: TGTGCCAGCAGCCAAACCGAGGTGGTGATATATGGCTACACCTTC. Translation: CASSQTEVVIYGYTF.

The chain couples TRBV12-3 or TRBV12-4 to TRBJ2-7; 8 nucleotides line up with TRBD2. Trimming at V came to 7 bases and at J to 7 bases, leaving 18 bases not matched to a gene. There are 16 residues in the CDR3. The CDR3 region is CASNWSGGVTTGEQYF. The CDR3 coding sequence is TGTGCCAGCAACTGGAGCGGGGGCGTTACCACTGGAGAGCAGTACTTC.

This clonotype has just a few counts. For the CDR3, the DNA is TGTGCCAGCAGCTTTTACAGAGGCGGGGAGCTGTTTTTT. Its translation: CASSFYRGGELFF. The chain couples TRBV11-2 to TRBJ2-2; no clear D. Trimming stripped 3 bases from V and 7 bases from J, with 9 bases between. The germline CDR1 and CDR2 sequences are SGHAT and FQNNGV. This CDR3 contains 13 residues.

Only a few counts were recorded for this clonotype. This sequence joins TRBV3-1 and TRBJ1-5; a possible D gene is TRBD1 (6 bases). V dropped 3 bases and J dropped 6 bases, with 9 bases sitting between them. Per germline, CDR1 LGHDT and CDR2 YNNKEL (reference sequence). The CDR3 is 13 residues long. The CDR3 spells CASSHGGPQPQHF. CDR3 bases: TGTGCCAGCAGCCACGGGGGGCCTCAGCCCCAGCATTTT.

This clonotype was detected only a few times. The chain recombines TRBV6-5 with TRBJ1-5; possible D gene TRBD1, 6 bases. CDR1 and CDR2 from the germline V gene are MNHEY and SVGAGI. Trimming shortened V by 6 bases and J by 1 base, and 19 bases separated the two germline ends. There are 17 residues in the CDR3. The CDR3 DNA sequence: TGTGCCAGCAGCCGCACCGCCGGGACAAAAAGCAATCAGCCCCAGCATTTT. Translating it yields CASSRTAGTKSNQPQHF.

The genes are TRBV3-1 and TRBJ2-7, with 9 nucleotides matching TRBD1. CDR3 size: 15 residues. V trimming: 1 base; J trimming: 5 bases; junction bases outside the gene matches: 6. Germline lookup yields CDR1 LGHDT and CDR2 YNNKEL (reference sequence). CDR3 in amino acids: CASSQVGTGIDEQYF. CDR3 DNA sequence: TGTGCCAGCAGCCAAGTCGGGACAGGGATCGACGAGCAGTACTTC.

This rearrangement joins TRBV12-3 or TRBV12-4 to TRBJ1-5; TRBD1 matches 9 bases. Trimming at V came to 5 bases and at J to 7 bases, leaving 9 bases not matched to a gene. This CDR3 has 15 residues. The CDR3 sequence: CASSPQQGAGQPQHF. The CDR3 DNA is TGTGCCAGCAGTCCTCAACAGGGGGCCGGGCAGCCCCAGCATTTT.

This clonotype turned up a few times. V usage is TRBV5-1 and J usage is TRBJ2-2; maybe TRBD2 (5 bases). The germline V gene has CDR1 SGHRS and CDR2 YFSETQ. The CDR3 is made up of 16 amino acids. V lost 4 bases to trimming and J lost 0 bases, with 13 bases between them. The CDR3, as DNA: TGCGCCAGCAGCCCCGGGATGGTGACGAACACCGGGGAGCTGTTTTTT. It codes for CASSPGMVTNTGELFF.

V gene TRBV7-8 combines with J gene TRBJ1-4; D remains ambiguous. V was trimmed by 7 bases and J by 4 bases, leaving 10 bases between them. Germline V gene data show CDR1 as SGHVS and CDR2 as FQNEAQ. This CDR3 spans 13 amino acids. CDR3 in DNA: TGTGCCAGCAAAAGAGATAGTAATGAAAAACTGTTTTTT. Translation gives CASKRDSNEKLFF.

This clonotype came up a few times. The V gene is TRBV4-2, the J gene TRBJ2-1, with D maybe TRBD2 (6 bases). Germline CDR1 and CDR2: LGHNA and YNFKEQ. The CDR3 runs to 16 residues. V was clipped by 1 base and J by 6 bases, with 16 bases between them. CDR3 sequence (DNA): TGTGCCAGCAGCCAAGCTACGGGAGTATCCGCCAATGAGCAGTTCTTC. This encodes CASSQATGVSANEQFF.

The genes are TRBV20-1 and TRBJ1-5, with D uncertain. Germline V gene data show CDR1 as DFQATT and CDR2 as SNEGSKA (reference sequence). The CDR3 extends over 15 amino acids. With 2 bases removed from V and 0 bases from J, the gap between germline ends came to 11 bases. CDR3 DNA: TGCAGTGCTAGACTGGTACAGAATAGCAATCAGCCCCAGCATTTT. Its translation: CSARLVQNSNQPQHF.

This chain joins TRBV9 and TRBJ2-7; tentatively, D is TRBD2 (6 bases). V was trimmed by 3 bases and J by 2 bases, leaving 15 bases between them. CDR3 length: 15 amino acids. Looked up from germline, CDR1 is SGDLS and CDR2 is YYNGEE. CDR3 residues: CASSAHSGSAYEQYF. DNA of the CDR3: TGTGCCAGCAGCGCACATAGCGGCAGCGCCTACGAGCAGTACTTC. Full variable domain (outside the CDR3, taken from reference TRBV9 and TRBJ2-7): DSGVTQTPKHLITATGQRVTLRCSPRSGDLSVYWYQQSLDQGLQFLIQYYNGEERAKGNILERFSAQQFPDLHSELNLSSLELGDSALYFCASSAHSGSAYEQYFGPGTRLTVT.

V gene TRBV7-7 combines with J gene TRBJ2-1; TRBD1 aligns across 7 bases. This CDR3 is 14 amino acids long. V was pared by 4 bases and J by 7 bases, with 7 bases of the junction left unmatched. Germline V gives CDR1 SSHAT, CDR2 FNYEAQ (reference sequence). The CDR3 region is CASSSRQGQNEQFF. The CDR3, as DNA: TGTGCCAGCAGCTCAAGGCAGGGACAGAATGAGCAGTTCTTC.

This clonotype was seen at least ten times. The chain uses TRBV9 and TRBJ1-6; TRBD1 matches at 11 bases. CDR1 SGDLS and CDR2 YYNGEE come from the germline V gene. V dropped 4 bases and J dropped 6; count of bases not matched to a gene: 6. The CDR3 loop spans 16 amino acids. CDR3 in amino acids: CASSPRTGGLNSPLHF. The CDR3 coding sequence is TGTGCCAGCAGCCCTCGGACAGGGGGCCTTAATTCACCCCTCCACTTT.

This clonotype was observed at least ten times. The CDR3 is CAWSRDTMNTEAFF. The CDR3 DNA reads TGTGCCTGGAGTCGGGACACCATGAACACTGAAGCTTTCTTT. The J gene is TRBJ1-1, the V gene TRBV30; perhaps TRBD1 as D (6 bases). The CDR3 runs to 14 residues. V shed 2 bases and J shed 0 bases, with 10 bases lying between them. Germline values: CDR1 GTSNPN, CDR2 SVGIG (reference sequence). Looking up the rest from reference TRBV30 and TRBJ1-1 gives the full variable domain: SQTIHQWPATLVQPVGSPLSLECTVEGTSNPNLYWYRQAAGRGLQLLFYSVGIGQISSEVPQNLSASRPQDRQFILSSKKLLLSDSGFYLCAWSRDTMNTEAFFGQGTRLTVV.

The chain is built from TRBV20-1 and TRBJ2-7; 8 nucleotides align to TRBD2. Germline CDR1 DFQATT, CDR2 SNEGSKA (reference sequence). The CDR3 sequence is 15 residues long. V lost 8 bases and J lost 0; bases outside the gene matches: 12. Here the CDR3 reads CSPIAGRLISYEQYF. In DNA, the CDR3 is TGCAGTCCCATAGCGGGGCGGTTAATCTCCTACGAGCAGTACTTC.

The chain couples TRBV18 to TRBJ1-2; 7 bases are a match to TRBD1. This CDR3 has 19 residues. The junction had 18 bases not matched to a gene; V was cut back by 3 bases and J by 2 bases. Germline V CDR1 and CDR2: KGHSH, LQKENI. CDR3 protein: CASSPSELGTGTENYGYTF. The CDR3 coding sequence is TGTGCCAGCTCACCGTCAGAGTTGGGCACCGGGACAGAAAACTATGGCTACACCTTC.

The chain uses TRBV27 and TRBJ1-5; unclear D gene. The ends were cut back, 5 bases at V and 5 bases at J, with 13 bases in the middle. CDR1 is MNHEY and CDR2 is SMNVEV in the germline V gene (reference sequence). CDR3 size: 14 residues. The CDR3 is CASSADLRHQPQHF. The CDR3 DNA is TGTGCCAGCAGTGCCGACCTCAGACATCAGCCCCAGCATTTT.

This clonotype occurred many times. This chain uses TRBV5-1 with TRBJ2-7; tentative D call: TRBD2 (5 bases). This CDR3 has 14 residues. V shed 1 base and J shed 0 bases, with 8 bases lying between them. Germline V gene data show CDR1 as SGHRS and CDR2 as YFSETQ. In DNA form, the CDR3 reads TGCGCCAGCAGCTTGTCCGGGATCTCCTACGAGCAGTACTTC. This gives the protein CASSLSGISYEQYF. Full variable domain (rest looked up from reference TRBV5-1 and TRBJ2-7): KAGVTQTPRYLIKTRGQQVTLSCSPISGHRSVSWYQQTPGQGLQFLFEYFSETQRNKGNFPGRFSGRQFSNSRSEMNVSTLELGDSALYLCASSLSGISYEQYFGPGTRLTVT.

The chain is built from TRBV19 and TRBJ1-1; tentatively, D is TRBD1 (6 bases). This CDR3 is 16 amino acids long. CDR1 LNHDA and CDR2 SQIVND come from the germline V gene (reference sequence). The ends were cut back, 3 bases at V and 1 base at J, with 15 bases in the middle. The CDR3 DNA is TGTGCCAGTAGTATCCCTCACAGGGCTACGAACACTGAAGCTTTCTTT. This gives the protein CASSIPHRATNTEAFF.

Here the CDR3 reads CASSQVWRDRYNEQFF. Here the CDR3 DNA reads TGCGCCAGCAGCCAAGTTTGGCGGGACCGATACAATGAGCAGTTCTTC. The chain carries TRBV4-1 and TRBJ2-1; TRBD2 is a possible D gene (6 bases). Looked up from germline, CDR1 is MGHRA and CDR2 is YSYEKL. The length of the CDR3 is 16 residues. V gave up 1 base and J gave up 4 bases, with 14 bases separating them.

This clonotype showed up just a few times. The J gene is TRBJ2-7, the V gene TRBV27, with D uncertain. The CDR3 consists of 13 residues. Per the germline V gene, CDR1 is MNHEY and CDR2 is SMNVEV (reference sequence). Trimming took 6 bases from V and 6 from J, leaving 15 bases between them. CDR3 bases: TGTGCCAGCAGCCCCAACGCCGGGCGCGAGCAGTACTTC. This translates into CASSPNAGREQYF.

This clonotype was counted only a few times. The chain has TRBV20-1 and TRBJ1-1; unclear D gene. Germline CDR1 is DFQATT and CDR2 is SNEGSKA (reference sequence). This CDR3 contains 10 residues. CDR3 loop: CRGVGSEAFF. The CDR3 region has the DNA TGCAGGGGAGTAGGATCTGAAGCTTTCTTT.

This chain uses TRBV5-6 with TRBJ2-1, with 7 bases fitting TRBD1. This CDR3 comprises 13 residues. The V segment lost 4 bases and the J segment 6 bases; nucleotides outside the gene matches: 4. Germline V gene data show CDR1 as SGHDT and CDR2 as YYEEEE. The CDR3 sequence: CASSRTGVNEQFF. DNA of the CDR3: TGTGCCAGCAGCCGTACAGGGGTCAATGAGCAGTTCTTC.

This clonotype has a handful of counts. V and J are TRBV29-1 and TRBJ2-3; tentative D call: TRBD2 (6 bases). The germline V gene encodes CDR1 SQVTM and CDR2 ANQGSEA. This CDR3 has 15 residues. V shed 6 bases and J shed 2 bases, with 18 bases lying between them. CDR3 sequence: CSVTVGGVNTDTQYF. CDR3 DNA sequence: TGCAGCGTGACCGTGGGGGGAGTGAACACAGATACGCAGTATTTT.